A selection of T cell receptor beta chains follows, all from one sample in a study of T cell repertoires in cytomegalovirus infection. TCRdb ran MiXCR on the reads and lists one entry per CDR3 protein. The repertoire has more than 85,000 distinct CDR3 sequences, 20% to 25% of them found once; the top ten carry roughly 43%. Sequenced material: CD8+ T cells from PBMCs. Receptor source: a human donor in good health (CMV status not recorded). Some clones in this sample may be carry-over from other donors' samples. CDR3s leave out the opening cysteine and the closing phenylalanine or tryptophan. The order of the fields is V gene, clone size, J gene, CDR3 protein. Clone size, where shown, is once, few, many, or a class for clones that have expanded.

TRBV7-6	few	TRBJ2-3	ASRLAVTDTQY
TRBV7-9	many	TRBJ2-1	ASSYSGNEQF
TRBV11-3	-	TRBJ2-6	ASSARVGANVLT
TRBV5-1	-	TRBJ2-3	ASSRADTQY
TRBV12-3/TRBV12-4	many	TRBJ2-1	ASSLAPGRGGISAYNEQF
TRBV7-8	many	TRBJ1-5	ASSLDSPGQGDQPQH
TRBV7-2	many	TRBJ2-1	ASRELSLEQF
TRBV7-9	-	TRBJ2-7	ASSPPGQGAEQY
TRBV13	-	TRBJ2-1	ASSGRTIRGNEQF
TRBV13	-	TRBJ2-1	ASSPGVSYNEQF
TRBV6-6	few	TRBJ1-2	ASSYAGDNHGYT
TRBV7-9	few	TRBJ2-7	ASSSTGGNEQY
TRBV4-2	-	TRBJ2-7	ASSQATGTAYEQY
TRBV7-2	few	TRBJ1-2	ASSFLTGYGYT
TRBV20-1	few	TRBJ2-1	SATKLWGTTREQF
TRBV7-2	-	TRBJ2-7	ASSSGGGLDEQY
TRBV6-6	once	TRBJ2-7	ASSYSGQASDEQY
TRBV9	once	TRBJ1-2	ASSVVGSGYGYT
TRBV5-1	-	TRBJ2-6	ASWTGGYGANVLT
TRBV29-1	few	TRBJ2-7	SVEGAGTGYEQY
TRBV12-3/TRBV12-4	few	TRBJ2-5	ASSLTQEQETQY
TRBV7-9	few	TRBJ1-2	ASRPPGTGDYGYT
TRBV12-3/TRBV12-4	once	TRBJ1-2	ASSFPDRDGYT
TRBV12-3/TRBV12-4	-	TRBJ1-2	ASSLGSGQGAFGYT
TRBV9	few	TRBJ2-1	ASSVGEGVQF
TRBV5-5	-	TRBJ1-2	ASSPGTGLNGYT
TRBV28	-	TRBJ2-7	ASSQSSYEQY
TRBV7-2	many	TRBJ2-1	ASSQGLAKNNEQF
TRBV7-9	many	TRBJ2-1	ASWMGGVGEQF
TRBV19	-	TRBJ1-5	ASSIKPRSNQPQH
TRBV28	-	TRBJ2-7	ARNAPGPSSYEQY
TRBV28	many	TRBJ1-5	ASSLGQPQH
TRBV30	-	TRBJ1-1	AQYRNTEAF
TRBV12-3/TRBV12-4	-	TRBJ2-5	ASSLSRQETQY
TRBV6-5	-	TRBJ2-5	ASSIGTGGSRETQY
TRBV28	-	TRBJ2-3	ASSHMALETDTQY
TRBV6-8	-	TRBJ2-5	ASSPRTGRETQY
TRBV24-1	-	TRBJ2-5	ATSDPTSGAYQETQY
TRBV7-9	many	TRBJ2-5	ASSSGLEETQY
TRBV25-1	few	TRBJ2-3	ASSARPGLAGVSTDTQY
TRBV6-1	-	TRBJ2-1	ASSSTSGVHNEQF
TRBV19	-	TRBJ1-2	ASSSGSGAYGYT
TRBV7-2	many	TRBJ2-1	ASSLAPGLGLEQF
TRBV20-1	-	TRBJ2-7	SARGTSGGPYEQY
TRBV10-3	many	TRBJ1-2	AISGDRVYGYT
TRBV7-3	few	TRBJ2-3	ASSRTAGGPDTQY
TRBV6-5	few	TRBJ2-7	ASSYSFAYEQY
TRBV19	few	TRBJ1-4	AISDRLHEKLF